This is a list of T cell receptor beta chains from one sample in a study of blood T cell repertoires in COVID-19. Libraries were prepared by immunoSEQ multiplex PCR; TCRdb keeps only in-frame clonotypes and omits some of them. Found here are approximately 400,000 clones, around 88% of them singletons; the top ten hold roughly 12%. The sequenced sample was peripheral blood. The origin of the receptors is a woman between 50 and 59 years old with COVID-19, enrolled during active disease. Both conserved end residues are part of each CDR3. D genes are given only for firm matches.

V,D,CDR3
TRBV30,-,CAWTSTGSRSPLHF
TRBV5-6,TRBD2,CASSWRLAGIQETQYF
TRBV11-1,-,CASNSHAGDTQYF
TRBV2,TRBD1,CASSGPTGARRDEAFF
TRBV5-6,-,CASSLVATSGTEAFF
TRBV3-1/TRBV3-2,TRBD2,CASRLGLAGTGELFF
TRBV2,TRBD1,CASRLDRATEAFF
TRBV27,-,CASQDSETQYF
TRBV5-6,-,CASSLGGPRVDQPQHF
TRBV30,-,CAEGGNYGYTF
TRBV13,TRBD2,CASSNRGGDTQYF
TRBV5-1,-,CASSWGDGVSSPLHF
TRBV3-1/TRBV3-2,-,CASAQGWGTEAFF
TRBV19,-,CASSFSTGTPEREAFF
TRBV6-5,TRBD1,CASSYSGDRVWEQYF
TRBV30,TRBD1,CAWNGQGNTEAFF
TRBV19,TRBD1,CASSHDRGGNSPLHF
TRBV27,-,CASRFGGQTLF
TRBV7-9,TRBD1,CASSFRQGEGYTF
TRBV6-6,TRBD1,CASSSWGQTNYGYTF
TRBV10-3,TRBD1,CATTGVGGNEQFF
TRBV10-3,TRBD1,CAISRDRDGNTIYF
TRBV7-2,-,CASSLRYEQYF
TRBV4-1,-,CASSPGDIPGELFF
TRBV6-1,-,CASSDGPARGNEQFF
TRBV28,TRBD1,CASSTGTGEQYF
TRBV4-1,-,CASSRGLSENTIYF
TRBV5-5,-,CASSSGLLRSEQFF
TRBV3-1/TRBV3-2,TRBD1,CASSLRGRGLGMTDTQYF
TRBV11-1,-,CASSQEVFGNYGYTF
TRBV20-1,TRBD1,CSARVQGLDSAFF
TRBV30,-,CAWSAGVPPKNIQYF
TRBV6-5,-,CASNQGGGANVLTF
TRBV6-5,-,CASSYGETEAFF
TRBV6-6,-,CASSSREPNGYTF
TRBV5-4,-,CASSPSTDTQYF
TRBV28,-,CASRPRESGEKLFF
TRBV27,TRBD1,CASSPWTGGDFYEQYF
TRBV5-1,TRBD1,CASSPQGPAGTGELFF
TRBV7-2,-,CASSPLTSTDTQYF
TRBV5-1,TRBD2,CASSLVGTRYTYEQYF
TRBV6-5,-,CAIFFPAQGGLFF